These 11 T cell receptor beta chains share one sample of origin, sequenced in a study of blood T cells in healthy people across ages. The authors ran a second PCR of roughly 6 to 12 cycles using a sample-barcoded 5' primer and a J-beta primer mix. TCRdb ran MiXCR on the 5' RACE reads and lists one entry per CDR3 protein. The sample lists hundreds of thousands of distinct CDR3 sequences; 49% were seen once. Sequences were obtained from blood. Source of these receptors: a woman aged 60-70 years in good health.

J is TRBJ2-5 and V is TRBV29-1, with a tentative D call TRBD1 (5 bases). The J call may be in error: the DNA end matches TRBJ2-7 better. Germline V gene sequence: CDR1 SQVTM, CDR2 ANQGSEA. This CDR3 contains 13 residues. CDR3 coding DNA: TGCAGCGTTTCCCCCAGGGTCTCCTACGAGCAGTACTTC. It translates to CSVSPRVSYEQYF.

This clonotype occurred a few times. This chain joins TRBV7-2 and TRBJ2-1; TRBD1 is a possible D gene (6 bases). This CDR3 has 13 amino acids. CDR1 and CDR2 (germline): SGHTA, FQGNSA. The V and J ends lost 2 bases and 5 bases respectively, with 7 bases between them. The CDR3 spells CASSLNRDNEQFF. The CDR3 bases are TGTGCCAGCAGCTTAAACAGGGACAATGAGCAGTTCTTC.

This clonotype was observed a few times. The chain is built from TRBV6-1 and TRBJ2-7; D ambiguous. CDR1 is MNHNS and CDR2 is SASEGT in the germline V gene. V gave up 1 base and J gave up 5 bases, with 9 bases separating them. The CDR3 has 13 residues. The CDR3 region has the DNA TGTGCCAGCAGTGAAGGGGCGTGGAACGAGCAGTACTTC. Its translation: CASSEGAWNEQYF.

This clonotype was counted at least ten times. The chain carries TRBV2 and TRBJ2-4, with D maybe TRBD2 (7 bases). V was clipped by 7 bases and J by 0 bases, with 19 bases between them. The CDR3 runs to 17 residues. Germline V CDR1 and CDR2: SNHLY, FYNNEI. Written as DNA, the CDR3 is TGTGCCAGCACTCCGGGGGGCGCGGGGCTAGCCAAAAACATTCAGTACTTC. Residues: CASTPGGAGLAKNIQYF.

At least ten counts were recorded for this clonotype. The chain combines TRBV27 with TRBJ2-5; the match to TRBD1 covers 9 bases. The V and J ends lost 6 bases and 11 bases, in that order; junction bases with no gene match: 13. The CDR3 extends over 14 amino acids. Germline V gene sequence: CDR1 MNHEY, CDR2 SMNVEV (reference sequence). The DNA of the CDR3 is TGTGCCAGCAGGACAGGGGGACTGTACAATGAGCAGTACTTC. It translates to CASRTGGLYNEQYF.

The chain carries TRBV19 and TRBJ2-1, with D tentatively TRBD2 (5 bases). The CDR3 runs 13 residues. In germline, CDR1 is LNHDA, CDR2 SQIVND (reference sequence). The V end was cut by 4 bases, the J end by 10 bases, with 14 bases between. Here the CDR3 reads CASSTASRIEQFF. In nucleotides, the CDR3 is TGTGCCAGTAGTACCGCTAGCAGGATCGAGCAGTTCTTC.

This chain links TRBV20-1 with TRBJ2-5, with no clear D. V was clipped by 1 base and J by 0 bases, with 9 bases between them. The germline V gene has CDR1 DFQATT and CDR2 SNEGSKA (reference sequence). The CDR3 is made up of 14 amino acids. In DNA form, the CDR3 reads TGCAGTGCTAGAGGCCAGGTGTACCAAGAGACCCAGTACTTC. Translating it yields CSARGQVYQETQYF.

This clonotype has more than one count but fewer than ten. For the CDR3, the DNA is TGCAGTGGGACAGGGGTGAGGAGCTATGGCTACACCTTC. This translates into CSGTGVRSYGYTF. The chain employs TRBV20-1 and TRBJ1-2, with 9 bases matching TRBD1. The CDR3 is 13 amino acids. The V segment lost 7 bases and the J segment 4 bases; nucleotides outside the gene matches: 7. Germline V gene lookup returns CDR1 DFQATT and CDR2 SNEGSKA (reference sequence).

The sample holds one count of this clonotype. This chain connects TRBV29-1 to TRBJ1-2, with unresolved D. CDR3 length: 12 amino acids. Trimming shortened V by 6 bases and J by 2 bases, and 10 bases separated the two germline ends. CDR1 SQVTM and CDR2 ANQGSEA come from the germline V gene. The CDR3 loop reads CSVPAVNYGYTF. CDR3 bases: TGCAGCGTACCGGCGGTAAACTATGGCTACACCTTC.

The CDR3 bases are TGTGCCAGCAGCGTCGGGACTAGCGGGAGACCCCGGACAGATACGCAGTATTTT. Translation: CASSVGTSGRPRTDTQYF. The chain is built from TRBV7-2 and TRBJ2-3; 14 bases align to TRBD2. Germline CDR1 is SGHTA and CDR2 is FQGNSA. The J segment lost 3 bases and the V segment lost 5 bases, leaving 10 bases of the junction unmatched. The CDR3 is 18 residues long. The full variable domain, rest sourced from reference TRBV7-2 and TRBJ2-3, is GAGVSQSPSNKVTEKGKDVELRCDPISGHTALYWYRQSLGQGLEFLIYFQGNSAPDKSGLPSDRFSAERTGGSVSTLTIQRTQQEDSAVYLCASSVGTSGRPRTDTQYFGPGTRLTVL.

The chain uses TRBV28 and TRBJ1-1; 9 positions match TRBD1. CDR3 length: 13 residues. V was pared by 9 bases and J by 5 bases, with 7 bases of the junction left unmatched. CDR1 and CDR2 (germline): MDHEN, SYDVKM. This CDR3 is CASKQGAGTEAFF. CDR3 DNA: TGTGCCAGTAAACAGGGGGCAGGTACTGAAGCTTTCTTT. Full variable domain (outside the CDR3, taken from reference TRBV28 and TRBJ1-1): DVKVTQSSRYLVKRTGEKVFLECVQDMDHENMFWYRQDPGLGLRLIYFSYDVKMKEKGDIPEGYSVSREKKERFSLILESASTNQTSMYLCASKQGAGTEAFFGQGTRLTVV.